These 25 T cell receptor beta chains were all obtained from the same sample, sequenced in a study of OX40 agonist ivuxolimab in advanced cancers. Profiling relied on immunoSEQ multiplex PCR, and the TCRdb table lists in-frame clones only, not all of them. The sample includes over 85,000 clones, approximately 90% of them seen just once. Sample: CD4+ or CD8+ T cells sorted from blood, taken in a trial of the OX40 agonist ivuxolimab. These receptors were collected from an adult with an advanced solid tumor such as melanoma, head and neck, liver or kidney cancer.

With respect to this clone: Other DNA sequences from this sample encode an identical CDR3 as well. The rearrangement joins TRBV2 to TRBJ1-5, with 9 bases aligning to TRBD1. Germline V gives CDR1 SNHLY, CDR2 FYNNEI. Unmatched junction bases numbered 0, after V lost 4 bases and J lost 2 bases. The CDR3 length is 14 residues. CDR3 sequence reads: CASSGTGGNQPQHF. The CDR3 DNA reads TGTGCCAGCAGTGGGACAGGGGGCAATCAGCCCCAGCATTTT. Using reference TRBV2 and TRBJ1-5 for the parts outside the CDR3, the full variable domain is EPEVTQTPSHQVTQMGQEVILRCVPISNHLYFYWYRQILGQKVEFLVSFYNNEISEKSEIFDDQFSVERPDGSNFTLKIRSTKLEDSAMYFCASSGTGGNQPQHFGDGTRLSIL.

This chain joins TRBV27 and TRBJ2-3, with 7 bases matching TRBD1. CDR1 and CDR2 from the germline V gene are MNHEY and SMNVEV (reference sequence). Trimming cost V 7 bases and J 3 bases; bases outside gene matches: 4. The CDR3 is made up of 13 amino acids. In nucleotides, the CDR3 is TGTGCCAGCACCAACAGGGGTACAGATACGCAGTATTTT. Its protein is CASTNRGTDTQYF.

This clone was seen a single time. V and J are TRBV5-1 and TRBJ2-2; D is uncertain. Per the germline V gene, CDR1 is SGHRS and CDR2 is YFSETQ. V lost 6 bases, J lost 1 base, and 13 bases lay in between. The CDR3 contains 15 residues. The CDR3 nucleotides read TGCGCCAGCAAGGCCAGCCAGAAGAACACCGGGGAGCTGTTTTTT. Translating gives CASKASQKNTGELFF.

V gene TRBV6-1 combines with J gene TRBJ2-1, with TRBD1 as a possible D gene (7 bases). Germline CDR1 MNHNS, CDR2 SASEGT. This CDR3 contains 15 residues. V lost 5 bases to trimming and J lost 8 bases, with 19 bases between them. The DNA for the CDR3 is TGTGCCAGCAGTCCTAGGGGGCGGGGAGGAGATGAGCAGTTCTTC. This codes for CASSPRGRGGDEQFF.

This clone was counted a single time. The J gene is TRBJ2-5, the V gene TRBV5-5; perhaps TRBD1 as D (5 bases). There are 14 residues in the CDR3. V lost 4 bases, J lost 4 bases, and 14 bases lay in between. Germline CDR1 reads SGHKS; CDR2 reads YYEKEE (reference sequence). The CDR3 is CASSPSQGIETQYF. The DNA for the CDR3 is TGTGCCAGCAGCCCGTCGCAGGGAATAGAGACCCAGTACTTC.

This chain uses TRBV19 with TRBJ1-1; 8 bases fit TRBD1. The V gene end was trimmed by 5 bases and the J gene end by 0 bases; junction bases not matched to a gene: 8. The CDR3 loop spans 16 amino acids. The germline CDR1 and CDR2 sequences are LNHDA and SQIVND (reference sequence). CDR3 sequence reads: CASSPRTGTMNTEAFF. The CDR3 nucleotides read TGTGCCAGTAGTCCTCGGACAGGGACGATGAACACTGAAGCTTTCTTT.

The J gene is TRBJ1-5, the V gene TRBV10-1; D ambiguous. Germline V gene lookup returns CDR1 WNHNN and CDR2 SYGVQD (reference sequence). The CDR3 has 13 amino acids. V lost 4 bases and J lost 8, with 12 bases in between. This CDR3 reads CASSATLGEPQHF. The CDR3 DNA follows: TGCGCCAGCAGTGCGACACTCGGGGAGCCCCAGCATTTT.

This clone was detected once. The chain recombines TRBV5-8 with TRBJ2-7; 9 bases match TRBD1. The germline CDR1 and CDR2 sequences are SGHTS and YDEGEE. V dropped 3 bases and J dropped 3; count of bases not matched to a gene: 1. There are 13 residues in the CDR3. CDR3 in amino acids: CASSSGQGYEQYF. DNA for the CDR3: TGTGCCAGCAGCTCGGGACAGGGCTACGAGCAGTACTTC.

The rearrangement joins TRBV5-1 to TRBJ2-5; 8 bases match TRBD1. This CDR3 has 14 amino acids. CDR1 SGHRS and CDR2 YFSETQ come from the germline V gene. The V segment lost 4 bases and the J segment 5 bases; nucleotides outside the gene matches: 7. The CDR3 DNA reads TGCGCCAGCAGCCCGTGGGACAGGACCGAGACCCAGTACTTC. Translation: CASSPWDRTETQYF. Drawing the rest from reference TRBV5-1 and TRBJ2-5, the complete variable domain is KAGVTQTPRYLIKTRGQQVTLSCSPISGHRSVSWYQQTPGQGLQFLFEYFSETQRNKGNFPGRFSGRQFSNSRSEMNVSTLELGDSALYLCASSPWDRTETQYFGPGTRLLVL.

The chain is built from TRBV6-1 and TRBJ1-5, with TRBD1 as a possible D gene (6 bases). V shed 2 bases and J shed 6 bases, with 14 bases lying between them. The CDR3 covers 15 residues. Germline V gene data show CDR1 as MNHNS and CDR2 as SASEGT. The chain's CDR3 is CASSETGGARQPQHF. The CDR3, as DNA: TGTGCCAGCAGTGAAACCGGGGGCGCGCGTCAGCCCCAGCATTTT.

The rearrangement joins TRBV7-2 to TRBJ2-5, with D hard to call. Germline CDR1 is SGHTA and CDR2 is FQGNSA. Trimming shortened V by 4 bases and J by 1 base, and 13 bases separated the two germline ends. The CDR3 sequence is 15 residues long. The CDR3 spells CASSWSWAPQETQYF. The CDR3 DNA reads TGTGCCAGCAGCTGGTCTTGGGCACCCCAAGAGACCCAGTACTTC.

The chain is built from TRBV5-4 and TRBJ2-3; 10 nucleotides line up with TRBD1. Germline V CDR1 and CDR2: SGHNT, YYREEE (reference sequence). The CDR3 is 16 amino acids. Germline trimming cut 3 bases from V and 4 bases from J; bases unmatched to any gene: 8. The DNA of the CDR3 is TGTGCCAGCAGCTCGAGGGACAGGGGAAGGCCAGATACGCAGTATTTT. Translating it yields CASSSRDRGRPDTQYF.

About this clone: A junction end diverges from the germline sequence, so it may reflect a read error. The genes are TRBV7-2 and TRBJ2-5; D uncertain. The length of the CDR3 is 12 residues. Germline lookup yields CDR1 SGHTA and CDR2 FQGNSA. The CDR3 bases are TGTGCCAGCAGCCGTAACCAGGAGACCCAGTACTTC. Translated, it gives CASSRNQETQYF.

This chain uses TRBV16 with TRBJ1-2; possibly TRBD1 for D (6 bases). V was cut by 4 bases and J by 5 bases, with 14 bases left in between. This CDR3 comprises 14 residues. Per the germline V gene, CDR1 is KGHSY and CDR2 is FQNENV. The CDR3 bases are TGTGCCAGCAGCCTCAGGGGCAGGGATTATGGCTACACCTTC. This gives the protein CASSLRGRDYGYTF.

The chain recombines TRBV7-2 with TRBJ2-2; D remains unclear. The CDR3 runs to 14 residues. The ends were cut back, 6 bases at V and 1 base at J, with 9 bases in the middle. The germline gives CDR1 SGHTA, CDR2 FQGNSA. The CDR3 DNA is TGTGCCAGCAGAAGGCTCCTGAACACCGGGGAGCTGTTTTTT. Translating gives CASRRLLNTGELFF.

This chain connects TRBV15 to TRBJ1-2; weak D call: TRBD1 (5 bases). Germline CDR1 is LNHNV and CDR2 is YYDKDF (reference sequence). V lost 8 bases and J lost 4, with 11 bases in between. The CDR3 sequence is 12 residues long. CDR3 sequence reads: CATAKDSYGYTF. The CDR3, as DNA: TGTGCCACCGCGAAAGACAGCTATGGCTACACCTTC.

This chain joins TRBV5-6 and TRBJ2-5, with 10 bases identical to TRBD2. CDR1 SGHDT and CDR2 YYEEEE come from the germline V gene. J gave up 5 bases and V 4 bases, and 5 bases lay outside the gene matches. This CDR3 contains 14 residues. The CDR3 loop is CASSLAGAPETQYF. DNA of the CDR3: TGTGCCAGCAGCCTAGCGGGGGCCCCGGAGACCCAGTACTTC.

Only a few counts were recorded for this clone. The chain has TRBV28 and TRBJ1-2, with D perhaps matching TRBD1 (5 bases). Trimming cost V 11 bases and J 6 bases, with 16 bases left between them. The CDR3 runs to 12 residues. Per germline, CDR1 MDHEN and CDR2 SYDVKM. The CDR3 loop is CAVGRPEDGYTF. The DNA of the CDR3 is TGTGCCGTGGGACGGCCCGAGGATGGCTACACCTTC.

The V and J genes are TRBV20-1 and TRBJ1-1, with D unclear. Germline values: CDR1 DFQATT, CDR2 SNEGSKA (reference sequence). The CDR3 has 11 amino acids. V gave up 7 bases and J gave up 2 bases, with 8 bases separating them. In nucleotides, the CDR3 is TGCAGTGTCGGAGGAAACACTGAAGCTTTCTTT. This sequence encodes CSVGGNTEAFF.

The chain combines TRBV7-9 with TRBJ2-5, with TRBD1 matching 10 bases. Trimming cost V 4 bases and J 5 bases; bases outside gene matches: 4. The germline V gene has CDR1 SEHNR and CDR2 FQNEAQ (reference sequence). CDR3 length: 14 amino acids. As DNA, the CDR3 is TGTGCCAGCAGCTCGAGACAGGGGGCGGAGACCCAGTACTTC. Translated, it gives CASSSRQGAETQYF.

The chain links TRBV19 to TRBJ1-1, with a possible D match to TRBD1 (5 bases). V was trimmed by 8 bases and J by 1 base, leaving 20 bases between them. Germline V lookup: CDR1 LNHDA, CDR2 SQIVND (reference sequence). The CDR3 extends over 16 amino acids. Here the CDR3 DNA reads TGTGCCAGTTCCCGTGGGGGACTGCTTAGGAACACTGAAGCTTTCTTT. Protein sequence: CASSRGGLLRNTEAFF.

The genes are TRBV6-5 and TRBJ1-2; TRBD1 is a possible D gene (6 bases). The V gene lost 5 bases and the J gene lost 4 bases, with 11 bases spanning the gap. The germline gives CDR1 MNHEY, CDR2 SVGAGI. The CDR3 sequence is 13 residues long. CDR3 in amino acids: CASSPGHRYGYTF. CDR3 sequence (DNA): TGTGCCAGCAGTCCGGGACACCGCTATGGCTACACCTTC.

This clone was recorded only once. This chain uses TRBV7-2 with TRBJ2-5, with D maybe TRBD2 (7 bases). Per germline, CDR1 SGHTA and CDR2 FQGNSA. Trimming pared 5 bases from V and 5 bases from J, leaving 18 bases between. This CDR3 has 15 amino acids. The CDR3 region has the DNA TGTGCCAGCAGCAACCGGAGGGGGGGGATGGAGACCCAGTACTTC. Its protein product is CASSNRRGGMETQYF.

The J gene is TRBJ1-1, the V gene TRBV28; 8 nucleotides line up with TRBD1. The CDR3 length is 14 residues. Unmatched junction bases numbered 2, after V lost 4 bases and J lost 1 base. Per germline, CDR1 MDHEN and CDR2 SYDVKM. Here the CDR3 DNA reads TGTGCCAGCAGTTCCACAGGGGGGAACACTGAAGCTTTCTTT. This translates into CASSSTGGNTEAFF.

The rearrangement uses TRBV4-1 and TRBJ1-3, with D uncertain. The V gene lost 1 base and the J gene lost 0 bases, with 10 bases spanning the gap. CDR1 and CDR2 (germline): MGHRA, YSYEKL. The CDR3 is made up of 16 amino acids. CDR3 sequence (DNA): TGCGCCAGCAGCCAAGTTAGAACAAGCTCTGGAAACACCATATATTTT. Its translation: CASSQVRTSSGNTIYF.